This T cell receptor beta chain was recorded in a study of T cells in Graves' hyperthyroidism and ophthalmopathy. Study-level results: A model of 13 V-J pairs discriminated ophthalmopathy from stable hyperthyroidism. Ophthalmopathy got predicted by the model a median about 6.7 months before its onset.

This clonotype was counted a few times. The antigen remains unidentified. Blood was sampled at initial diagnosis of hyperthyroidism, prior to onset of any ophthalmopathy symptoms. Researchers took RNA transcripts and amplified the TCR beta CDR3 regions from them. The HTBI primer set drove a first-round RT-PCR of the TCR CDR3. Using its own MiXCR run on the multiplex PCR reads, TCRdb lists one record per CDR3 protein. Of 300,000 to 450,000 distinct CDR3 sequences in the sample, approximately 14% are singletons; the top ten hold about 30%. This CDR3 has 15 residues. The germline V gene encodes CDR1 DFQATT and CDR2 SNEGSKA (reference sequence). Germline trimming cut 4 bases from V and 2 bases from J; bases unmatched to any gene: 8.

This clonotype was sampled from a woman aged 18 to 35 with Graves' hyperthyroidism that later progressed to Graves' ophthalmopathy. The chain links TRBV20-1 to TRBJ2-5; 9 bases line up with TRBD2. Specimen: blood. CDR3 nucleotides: TGCAGTGCTACCTCGGGACTAGCCTTTCAAGAGACCCAGTACTTC. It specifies CSATSGLAFQETQYF.